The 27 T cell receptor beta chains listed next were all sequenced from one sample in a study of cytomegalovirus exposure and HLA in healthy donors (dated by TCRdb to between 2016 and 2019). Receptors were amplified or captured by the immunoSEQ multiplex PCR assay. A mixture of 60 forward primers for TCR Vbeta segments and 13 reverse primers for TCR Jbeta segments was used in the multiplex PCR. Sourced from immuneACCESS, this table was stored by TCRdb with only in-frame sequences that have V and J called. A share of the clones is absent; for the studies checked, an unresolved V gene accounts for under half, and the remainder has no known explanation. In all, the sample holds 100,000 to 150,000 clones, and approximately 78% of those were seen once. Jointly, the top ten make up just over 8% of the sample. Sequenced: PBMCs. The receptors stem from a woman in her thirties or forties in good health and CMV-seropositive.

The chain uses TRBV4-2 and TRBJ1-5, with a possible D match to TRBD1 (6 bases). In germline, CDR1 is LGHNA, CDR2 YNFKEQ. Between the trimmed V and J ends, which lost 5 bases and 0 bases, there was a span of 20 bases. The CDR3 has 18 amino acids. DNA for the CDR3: TGTGCCAGCAGCGTAGGTCCCGGACAGCATTATAGCAATCAGCCCCAGCATTTT. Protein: CASSVGPGQHYSNQPQHF.

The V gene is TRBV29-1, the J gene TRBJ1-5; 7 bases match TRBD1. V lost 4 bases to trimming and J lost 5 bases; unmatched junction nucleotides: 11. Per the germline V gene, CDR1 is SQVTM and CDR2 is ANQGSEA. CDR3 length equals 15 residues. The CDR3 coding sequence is TGCAGCGTTGGGGACAGCCCTACTGGGGATCAGCCCCAGCATTTT. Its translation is CSVGDSPTGDQPQHF.

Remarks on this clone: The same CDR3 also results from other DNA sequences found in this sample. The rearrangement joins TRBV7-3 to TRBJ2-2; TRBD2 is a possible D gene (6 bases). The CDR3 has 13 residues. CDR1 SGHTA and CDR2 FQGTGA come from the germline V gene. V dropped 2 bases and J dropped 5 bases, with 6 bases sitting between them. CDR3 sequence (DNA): TGTGCCAGCAGCTTAGGGAGGACCGGGGAGCTGTTTTTT. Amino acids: CASSLGRTGELFF.

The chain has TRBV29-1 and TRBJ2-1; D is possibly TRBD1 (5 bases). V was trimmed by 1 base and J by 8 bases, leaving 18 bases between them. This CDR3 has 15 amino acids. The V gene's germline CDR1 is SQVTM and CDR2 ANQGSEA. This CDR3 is CSVEGGRDVFHEQFF. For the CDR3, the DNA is TGCAGCGTTGAAGGCGGCAGGGATGTTTTCCATGAGCAGTTCTTC.

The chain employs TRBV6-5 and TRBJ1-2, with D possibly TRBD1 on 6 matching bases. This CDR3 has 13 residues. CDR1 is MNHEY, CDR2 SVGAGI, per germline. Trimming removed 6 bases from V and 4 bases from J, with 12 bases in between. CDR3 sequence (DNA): TGTGCCAGCAGGCGGACAGATCTCTATGGCTACACCTTC. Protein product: CASRRTDLYGYTF.

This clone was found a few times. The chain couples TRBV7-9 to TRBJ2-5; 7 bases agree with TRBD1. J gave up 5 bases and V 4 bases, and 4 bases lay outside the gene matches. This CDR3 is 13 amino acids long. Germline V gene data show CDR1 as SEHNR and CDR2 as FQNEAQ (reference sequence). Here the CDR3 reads CASSYPRGETQYF. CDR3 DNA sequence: TGTGCCAGCAGCTATCCCAGGGGGGAGACCCAGTACTTC.

The CDR3 nucleotides are TGTGCCAGCAGCCTACAGCCACAGGGGGCCTACGAGCAGTACTTC. This encodes CASSLQPQGAYEQYF. The V and J genes are TRBV7-3 and TRBJ2-7, with 8 bases identical to TRBD1. CDR1 is SGHTA, CDR2 FQGTGA, per germline. The CDR3 consists of 15 residues. The trim removed 5 bases at V and 2 bases at J, leaving 8 bases unmatched.

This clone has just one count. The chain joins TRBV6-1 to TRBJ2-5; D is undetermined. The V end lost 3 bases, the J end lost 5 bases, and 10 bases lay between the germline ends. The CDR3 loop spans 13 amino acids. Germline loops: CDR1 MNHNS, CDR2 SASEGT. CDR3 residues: CASSEIVRETQYF. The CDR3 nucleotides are TGTGCCAGCAGTGAGATAGTGCGGGAGACCCAGTACTTC.

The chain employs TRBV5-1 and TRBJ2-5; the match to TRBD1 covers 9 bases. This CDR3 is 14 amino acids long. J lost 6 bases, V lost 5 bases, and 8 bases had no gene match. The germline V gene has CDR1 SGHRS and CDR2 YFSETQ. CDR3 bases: TGCGCCAGCAGTCAGGGACAGGGCGACCAGACCCAGTACTTC. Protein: CASSQGQGDQTQYF.

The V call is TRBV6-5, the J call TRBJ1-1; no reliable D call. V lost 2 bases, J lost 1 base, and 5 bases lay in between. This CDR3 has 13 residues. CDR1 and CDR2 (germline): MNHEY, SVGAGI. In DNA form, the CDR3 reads TGTGCCAGCAGTTACGACTGGAACACTGAAGCTTTCTTT. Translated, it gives CASSYDWNTEAFF.

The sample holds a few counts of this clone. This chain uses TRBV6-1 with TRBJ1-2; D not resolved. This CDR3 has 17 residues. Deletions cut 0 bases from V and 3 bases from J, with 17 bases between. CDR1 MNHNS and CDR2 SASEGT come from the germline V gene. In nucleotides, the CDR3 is TGTGCCAGCAGTGAAGCGCGTCGTCTCCGGGTGGACTATGGCTACACCTTC. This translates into CASSEARRLRVDYGYTF.

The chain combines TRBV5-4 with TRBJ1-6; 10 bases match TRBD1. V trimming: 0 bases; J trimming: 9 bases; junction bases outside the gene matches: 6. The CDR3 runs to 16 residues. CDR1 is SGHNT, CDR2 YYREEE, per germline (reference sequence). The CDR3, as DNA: TGTGCCAGCAGCTTGGTCGGGACAGGGGCGCCTTCACCCCTCCACTTT. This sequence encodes CASSLVGTGAPSPLHF.

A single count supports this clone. The CDR3 coding sequence is TGCAGCGCCTTACGTGACAGGGGGCCCGAGCAGTACTTC. It specifies CSALRDRGPEQYF. This chain links TRBV29-1 with TRBJ2-7; the match to TRBD1 covers 10 bases. There are 13 residues in the CDR3. From germline, CDR1 is SQVTM and CDR2 ANQGSEA. J lost 6 bases, V lost 7 bases, and 9 bases had no gene match.

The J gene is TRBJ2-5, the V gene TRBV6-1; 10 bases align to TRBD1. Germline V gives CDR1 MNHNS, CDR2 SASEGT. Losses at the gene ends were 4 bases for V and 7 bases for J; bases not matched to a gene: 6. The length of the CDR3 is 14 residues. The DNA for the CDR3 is TGTGCCAGCAGTGGACCGGGACAGGGGTGGACCCAGTACTTC. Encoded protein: CASSGPGQGWTQYF.

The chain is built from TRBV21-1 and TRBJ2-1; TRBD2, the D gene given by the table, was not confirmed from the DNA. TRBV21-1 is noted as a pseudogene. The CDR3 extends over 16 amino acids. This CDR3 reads CASNLSRSGGVYEQFF. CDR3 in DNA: TGTGCCAGCAACCTTTCAAGGAGCGGGGGGGTATATGAGCAGTTCTTC.

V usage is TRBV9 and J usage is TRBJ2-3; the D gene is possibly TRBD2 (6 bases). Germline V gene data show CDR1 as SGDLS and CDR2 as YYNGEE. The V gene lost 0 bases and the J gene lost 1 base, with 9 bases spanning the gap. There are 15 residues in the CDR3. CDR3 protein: CASSVAGERTDTQYF. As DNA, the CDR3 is TGTGCCAGCAGCGTAGCGGGGGAACGCACAGATACGCAGTATTTT. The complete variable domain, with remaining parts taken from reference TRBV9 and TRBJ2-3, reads DSGVTQTPKHLITATGQRVTLRCSPRSGDLSVYWYQQSLDQGLQFLIQYYNGEERAKGNILERFSAQQFPDLHSELNLSSLELGDSALYFCASSVAGERTDTQYFGPGTRLTVL.

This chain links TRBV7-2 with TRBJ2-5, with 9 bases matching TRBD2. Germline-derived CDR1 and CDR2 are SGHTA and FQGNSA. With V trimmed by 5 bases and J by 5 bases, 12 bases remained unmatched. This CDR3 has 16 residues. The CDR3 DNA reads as TGTGCCAGCAGCCCAATAAGTAGCGGGGGCAGGGAGACCCAGTACTTC. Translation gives CASSPISSGGRETQYF.

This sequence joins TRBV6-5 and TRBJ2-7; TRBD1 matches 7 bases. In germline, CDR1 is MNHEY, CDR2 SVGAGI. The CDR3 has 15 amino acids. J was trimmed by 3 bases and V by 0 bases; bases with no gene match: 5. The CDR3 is CASSYSPGQIYEQYF. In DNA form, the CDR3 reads TGTGCCAGCAGTTACTCACCGGGACAGATCTACGAGCAGTACTTC.

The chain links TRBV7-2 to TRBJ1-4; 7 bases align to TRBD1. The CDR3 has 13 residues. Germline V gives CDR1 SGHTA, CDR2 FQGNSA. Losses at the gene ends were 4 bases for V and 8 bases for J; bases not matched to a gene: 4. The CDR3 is CASSSGGFEKLFF. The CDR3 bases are TGTGCCAGCAGCTCAGGGGGTTTCGAAAAACTGTTTTTT. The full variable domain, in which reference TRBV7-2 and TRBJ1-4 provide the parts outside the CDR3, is GAGVSQSPSNKVTEKGKDVELRCDPISGHTALYWYRQSLGQGLEFLIYFQGNSAPDKSGLPSDRFSAERTGGSVSTLTIQRTQQEDSAVYLCASSSGGFEKLFFGSGTQLSVL.

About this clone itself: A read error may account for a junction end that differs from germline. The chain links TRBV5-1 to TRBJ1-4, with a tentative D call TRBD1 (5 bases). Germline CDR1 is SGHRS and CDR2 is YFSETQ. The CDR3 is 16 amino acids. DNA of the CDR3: TGCGCCAGCAGCCGAACCTTGCGGGGGTCTAACGAAAAACTGTTTTTT. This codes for CASSRTLRGSNEKLFF.

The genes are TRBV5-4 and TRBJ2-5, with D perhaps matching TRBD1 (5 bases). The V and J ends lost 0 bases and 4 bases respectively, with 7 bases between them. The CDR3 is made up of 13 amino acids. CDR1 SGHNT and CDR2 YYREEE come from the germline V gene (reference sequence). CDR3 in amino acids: CASSLGQRETQYF. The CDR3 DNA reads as TGTGCCAGCAGCTTGGGACAGCGAGAGACCCAGTACTTC. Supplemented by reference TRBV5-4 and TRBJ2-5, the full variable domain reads ETGVTQSPTHLIKTRGQQVTLRCSSQSGHNTVSWYQQALGQGPQFIFQYYREEENGRGNFPPRFSGLQFPNYSSELNVNALELDDSALYLCASSLGQRETQYFGPGTRLLVL.

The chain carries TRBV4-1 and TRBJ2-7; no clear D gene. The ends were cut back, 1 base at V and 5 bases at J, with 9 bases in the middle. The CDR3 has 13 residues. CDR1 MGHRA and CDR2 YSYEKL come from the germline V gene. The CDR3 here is CASSQAPINEQYF. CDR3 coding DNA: TGCGCCAGCAGCCAAGCCCCCATCAACGAGCAGTACTTC.

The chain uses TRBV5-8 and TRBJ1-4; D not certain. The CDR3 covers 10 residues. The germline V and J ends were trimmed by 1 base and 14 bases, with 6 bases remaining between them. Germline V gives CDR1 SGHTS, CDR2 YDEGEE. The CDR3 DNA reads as TGTGCCAGCAGCTTGCTAGAGCTGTTTTTT. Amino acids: CASSLLELFF.

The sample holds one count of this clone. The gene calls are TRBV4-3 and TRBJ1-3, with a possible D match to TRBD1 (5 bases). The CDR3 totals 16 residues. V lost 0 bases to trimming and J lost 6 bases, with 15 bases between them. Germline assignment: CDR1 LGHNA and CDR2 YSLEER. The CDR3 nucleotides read TGCGCCAGCAGCCAAGATCCGCGGGGCCCAGAAAACACCATATATTTT. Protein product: CASSQDPRGPENTIYF.

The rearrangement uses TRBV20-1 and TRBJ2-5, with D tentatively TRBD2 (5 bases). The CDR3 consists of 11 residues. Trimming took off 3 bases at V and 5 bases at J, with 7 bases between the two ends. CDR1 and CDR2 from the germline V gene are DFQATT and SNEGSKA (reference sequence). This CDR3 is CSASGVETQYF. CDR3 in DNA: TGCAGTGCTAGCGGGGTGGAGACCCAGTACTTC.

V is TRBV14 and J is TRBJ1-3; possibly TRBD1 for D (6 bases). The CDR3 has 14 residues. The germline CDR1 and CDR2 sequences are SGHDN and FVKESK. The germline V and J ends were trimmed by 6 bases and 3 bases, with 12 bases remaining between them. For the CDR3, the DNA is TGTGCCAGCAGACCGGGACAATTTGGAAACACCATATATTTT. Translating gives CASRPGQFGNTIYF.

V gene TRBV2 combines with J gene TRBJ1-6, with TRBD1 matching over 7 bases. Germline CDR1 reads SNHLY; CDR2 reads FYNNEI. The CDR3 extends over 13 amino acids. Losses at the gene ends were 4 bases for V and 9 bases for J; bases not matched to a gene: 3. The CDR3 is CASSGRTGSPLHF. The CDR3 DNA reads TGTGCCAGCAGTGGGCGGACAGGTTCACCCCTCCACTTT.